This T cell receptor beta chain was sequenced during a study of shared T cell receptors in the human thymus. The protocol was immunoSEQ multiplex PCR, while the TCRdb copy is restricted to in-frame clones and leaves out a portion. The top ten clones hold 0.0094% of a sample with hundreds of thousands of clones, around 87% of them seen once. Per germline, CDR1 DFQATT and CDR2 SNEGSKA (reference sequence). V lost 3 bases, J lost 5 bases, and 7 bases lay in between. The CDR3 spans 11 residues. The same data also went into a second study, on human thymus T cells. Turning to that study: Thymus tissue was removed during corrective cardiac surgery. Thymic as well as blood repertoires seemed to favor certain V and J genes unevenly. Reports from related research described highly overlapping thymic repertoires among unrelated individuals.

This clonotype originated in a boy younger than two with a congenital heart defect. The sequencing input was thymocytes. This chain uses TRBV20-1 with TRBJ1-1; no clear D. CDR3 sequence reads: CSARMRTEAFF. Here the CDR3 DNA reads TGCAGTGCTAGGATGCGGACTGAAGCTTTCTTT.